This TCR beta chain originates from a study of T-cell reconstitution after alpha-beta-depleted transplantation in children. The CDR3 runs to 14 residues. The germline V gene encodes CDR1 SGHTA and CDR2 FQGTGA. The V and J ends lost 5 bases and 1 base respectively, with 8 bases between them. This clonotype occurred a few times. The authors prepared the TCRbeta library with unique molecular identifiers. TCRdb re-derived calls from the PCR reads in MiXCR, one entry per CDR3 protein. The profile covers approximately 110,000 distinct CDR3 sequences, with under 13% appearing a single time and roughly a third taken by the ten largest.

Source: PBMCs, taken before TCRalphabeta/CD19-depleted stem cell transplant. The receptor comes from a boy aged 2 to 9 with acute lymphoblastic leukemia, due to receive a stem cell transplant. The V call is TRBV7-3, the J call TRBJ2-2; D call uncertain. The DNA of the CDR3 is TGTGCCAGCAGCCCCACCCGGAACACCGGGGAGCTGTTTTTT. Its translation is CASSPTRNTGELFF.